Below, 20 T cell receptor beta chains from the same sample are listed, as sequenced in a study of cytomegalovirus exposure and HLA in healthy donors. Primers included in the PCR were 60 Vbeta and 13 Jbeta primers. Data came from immunoSEQ multiplex PCR; TCRdb stores just in-frame clones and leaves some out. The sample comprises 150,000 to 200,000 clones, 82% of which are singletons, and over 1.2% rests with the top ten. Sequenced: PBMCs. These receptors were obtained from a girl aged 10-17 years in good health and CMV-seropositive.

The chain recombines TRBV5-4 with TRBJ1-3; D is unclear. This CDR3 has 13 residues. Trimming stripped 3 bases from V and 6 bases from J, with 10 bases between. CDR1 and CDR2 from the germline V gene are SGHNT and YYREEE (reference sequence). CDR3 residues: CASSWREENTIYF. The CDR3 bases are TGTGCCAGCAGCTGGAGGGAGGAAAACACCATATATTTT. Filled out from reference TRBV5-4 and TRBJ1-3, the complete variable domain reads ETGVTQSPTHLIKTRGQQVTLRCSSQSGHNTVSWYQQALGQGPQFIFQYYREEENGRGNFPPRFSGLQFPNYSSELNVNALELDDSALYLCASSWREENTIYFGEGSWLTVV.

This sequence joins TRBV7-6 and TRBJ1-6, with D tentatively TRBD1 (6 bases). This CDR3 spans 16 amino acids. With 6 bases removed from V and 2 bases from J, the gap between germline ends came to 14 bases. Germline lookup yields CDR1 SGHVS and CDR2 FNYEAQ. CDR3 nucleotide sequence: TGTGCCAGCAGTTCAAACAGGGACACCTATAATTCACCCCTCCACTTT. This gives the protein CASSSNRDTYNSPLHF.

This clone was recorded once. The chain combines TRBV9 with TRBJ1-2; D remains unclear. CDR3 size: 12 residues. Germline CDR1 SGDLS, CDR2 YYNGEE. V lost 3 bases to trimming and J lost 5 bases, with 8 bases between them. The CDR3: CASSAGSYGYTF. The CDR3 bases are TGTGCCAGCAGCGCTGGCTCATATGGCTACACCTTC.

This chain links TRBV6-6 with TRBJ1-1; D is undetermined. The germline gives CDR1 MNHNY, CDR2 SVGAGI (reference sequence). The CDR3 length is 12 residues. V shed 2 bases and J shed 11 bases, with 12 bases lying between them. CDR3 in amino acids: CASSYGGFTAFF. Written as DNA, the CDR3 is TGTGCCAGCAGTTACGGCGGGTTTACGGCTTTCTTT.

The chain combines TRBV7-9 with TRBJ1-4; the D is unclear. Germline lookup yields CDR1 SEHNR and CDR2 FQNEAQ (reference sequence). V lost 5 bases to trimming and J lost 7 bases, with 5 bases between them. This CDR3 spans 11 amino acids. The CDR3 DNA reads as TGTGCCAGCAGCGACACTGAAAAACTGTTTTTT. This translates into CASSDTEKLFF.

The CDR3 sequence: CASSEYIASGSADTQYF. The CDR3 bases are TGTGCCAGCAGTGAATATATCGCTAGCGGGAGTGCAGATACGCAGTATTTT. The genes are TRBV25-1 and TRBJ2-3; 10 nucleotides align to TRBD2. The CDR3 totals 17 residues. Germline V CDR1 and CDR2: MGHDK, SYGVNS. Losses at the gene ends were 0 bases for V and 4 bases for J; bases not matched to a gene: 7. Supplemented by reference TRBV25-1 and TRBJ2-3, the full variable domain reads EADIYQTPRYLVIGTGKKITLECSQTMGHDKMYWYQQDPGMELHLIHYSYGVNSTEKGDLSSESTVSRIRTEHFPLTLESARPSHTSQYLCASSEYIASGSADTQYFGPGTRLTVL.

V and J are TRBV9 and TRBJ2-3; a weak D match, TRBD1 (6 bases). This CDR3 spans 18 amino acids. V lost 4 bases and J lost 2, with 23 bases in between. Germline V lookup: CDR1 SGDLS, CDR2 YYNGEE. Here the CDR3 reads CASSPSQDSAYPTDTQYF. As DNA, the CDR3 is TGTGCCAGCAGCCCGTCCCAGGACAGCGCTTATCCCACAGATACGCAGTATTTT.

This chain joins TRBV7-9 and TRBJ2-4; TRBD2 agrees at 8 bases. The CDR3 sequence is 13 residues long. Germline V gene sequence: CDR1 SEHNR, CDR2 FQNEAQ (reference sequence). Germline trimming cut 11 bases from V and 3 bases from J; bases unmatched to any gene: 6. Written as DNA, the CDR3 is TGTGCCGGTGGGCGGGGGGACAAAAACATTCAGTACTTC. Encoded protein: CAGGRGDKNIQYF.

The chain joins TRBV6-4 to TRBJ2-1, with 7 bases fitting TRBD2. V gave up 5 bases and J gave up 5 bases; unmatched junction bases: 9. The CDR3 consists of 15 residues. The germline V gene encodes CDR1 MRHNA and CDR2 SNTAGT. CDR3 loop: CASSPRDYQDNEQFF. DNA for the CDR3: TGTGCCAGCAGTCCCAGGGACTATCAAGACAATGAGCAGTTCTTC.

The chain carries TRBV7-3 and TRBJ2-2; no reliable D call. The CDR3 spans 13 residues. Germline lookup yields CDR1 SGHTA and CDR2 FQGTGA. V was pared by 0 bases and J by 7 bases, with 6 bases between. The CDR3 reads CASSLTLSGELFF. The CDR3 DNA sequence: TGTGCCAGCAGCTTAACCCTAAGCGGGGAGCTGTTTTTT.

The chain couples TRBV19 to TRBJ1-5, with D possibly matching TRBD1 (6 bases). Germline values: CDR1 LNHDA, CDR2 SQIVND (reference sequence). Trimming shortened V by 5 bases and J by 7 bases, and 18 bases separated the two germline ends. The CDR3 extends over 15 amino acids. CDR3 residues: CASSSRQVLWQPQHF. The CDR3 region has the DNA TGTGCCAGTAGTTCGAGACAGGTCCTCTGGCAGCCCCAGCATTTT.

J is TRBJ1-1 and V is TRBV27; perhaps TRBD1 as D (5 bases). The V end was cut by 5 bases, the J end by 4 bases, with 11 bases between. The germline V gene has CDR1 MNHEY and CDR2 SMNVEV (reference sequence). CDR3 length: 13 residues. CDR3 residues: CASSLRGITEAFF. The CDR3 DNA reads TGTGCCAGCAGTCTTAGGGGTATCACTGAAGCTTTCTTT.

This clone was seen only once. Other DNA sequences within the sample encode an identical CDR3. The chain is built from TRBV6-1 and TRBJ2-3; D may be TRBD1 (5 bases). The V gene's germline CDR1 is MNHNS and CDR2 SASEGT. The CDR3 runs 17 residues. Trimming cost V 1 base and J 4 bases, with 18 bases left between them. The chain's CDR3 is CASSEGGVRGSPDTQYF. The CDR3 DNA reads TGTGCCAGCAGTGAAGGGGGTGTAAGGGGTTCGCCAGATACGCAGTATTTT.

V gene TRBV2 combines with J gene TRBJ1-1; TRBD1 matches at 8 bases. This CDR3 comprises 14 residues. V lost 6 bases and J lost 0; bases outside the gene matches: 3. The germline V gene encodes CDR1 SNHLY and CDR2 FYNNEI. The DNA for the CDR3 is TGTGCCAGCAGGGCAGGGGGCTTGAACACTGAAGCTTTCTTT. Protein product: CASRAGGLNTEAFF.

Written as DNA, the CDR3 is TGTGCCAGCAGTTTATCTAATCATCGCAGGTCCTACGAGCAGTACTTC. Encoded protein: CASSLSNHRRSYEQYF. The V call is TRBV28, the J call TRBJ2-7; D not resolved. CDR3 length equals 16 residues. Germline V gives CDR1 MDHEN, CDR2 SYDVKM. Trimming removed 1 base from V and 1 base from J, with 14 bases in between.

The chain employs TRBV27 and TRBJ2-4, with 8 bases fitting TRBD2. J was trimmed by 3 bases and V by 6 bases; bases with no gene match: 7. This CDR3 region has 15 residues. Germline V gives CDR1 MNHEY, CDR2 SMNVEV (reference sequence). CDR3: CASRLRGGDKNIQYF. CDR3 bases: TGTGCCAGCAGATTACGGGGGGGCGACAAAAACATTCAGTACTTC.

The chain has TRBV7-9 and TRBJ1-4; D possibly corresponds to TRBD1 (6 bases). V lost 5 bases and J 1 base, leaving 20 bases between the germline ends. The germline V gene encodes CDR1 SEHNR and CDR2 FQNEAQ (reference sequence). The CDR3 has 18 residues. The CDR3 DNA follows: TGTGCCAGCAGCCCAGGCAGGGGCAACAGGATAACTAATGAAAAACTGTTTTTT. It specifies CASSPGRGNRITNEKLFF. The full variable domain, with the rest looked up from reference TRBV7-9 and TRBJ1-4, is DTGVSQNPRHKITKRGQNVTFRCDPISEHNRLYWYRQTLGQGPEFLTYFQNEAQLEKSRLLSDRFSAERPKGSFSTLEIQRTEQGDSAMYLCASSPGRGNRITNEKLFFGSGTQLSVL.

The V call is TRBV14, the J call TRBJ1-2, with TRBD1 matching over 7 bases. This CDR3 is 15 amino acids long. The germline V gene has CDR1 SGHDN and CDR2 FVKESK. The ends lost 1 base at V and 4 bases at J; junction bases unmatched: 6. The CDR3 region has the DNA TGTGCCAGCAGCCAAGCGGACAGGAGAATCTATGGCTACACCTTC. This translates into CASSQADRRIYGYTF.

V is TRBV11-2 and J is TRBJ1-5; D uncertain. Germline loops: CDR1 SGHAT, CDR2 FQNNGV. The CDR3 runs 12 residues. V shed 5 bases and J shed 5 bases, with 7 bases lying between them. The CDR3 DNA is TGTGCCAGCAGCGAGAGGTATCAGCCCCAGCATTTT. This codes for CASSERYQPQHF.

The chain has TRBV7-4 and TRBJ1-3; TRBD1 matches 9 bases. After removal of 5 bases from V and 4 bases from J, the junction contained 12 bases not matched to a gene. CDR1 and CDR2 from the germline V gene are SGHVT and SQSDAQ. The CDR3 length is 17 residues. CDR3 nucleotide sequence: TGTGCCAGCAGCGAACGGGACAGGGTGTGGAAAGGAAACACCATATATTTT. This codes for CASSERDRVWKGNTIYF.